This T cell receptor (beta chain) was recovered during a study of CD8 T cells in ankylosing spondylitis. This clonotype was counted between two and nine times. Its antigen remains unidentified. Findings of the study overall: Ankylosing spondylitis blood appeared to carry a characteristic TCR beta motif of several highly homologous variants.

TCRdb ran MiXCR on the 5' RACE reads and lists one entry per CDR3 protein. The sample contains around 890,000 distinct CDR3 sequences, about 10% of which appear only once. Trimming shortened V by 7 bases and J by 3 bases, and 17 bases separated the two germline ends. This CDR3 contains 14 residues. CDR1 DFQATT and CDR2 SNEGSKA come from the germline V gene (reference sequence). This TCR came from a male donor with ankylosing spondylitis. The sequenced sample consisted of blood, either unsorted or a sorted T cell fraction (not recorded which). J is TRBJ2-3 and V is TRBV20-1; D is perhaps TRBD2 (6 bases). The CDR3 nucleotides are TGCAGTGGAGGCCGCCCTGGGGGGACAGATACGCAGTATTTT. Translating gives CSGGRPGGTDTQYF.